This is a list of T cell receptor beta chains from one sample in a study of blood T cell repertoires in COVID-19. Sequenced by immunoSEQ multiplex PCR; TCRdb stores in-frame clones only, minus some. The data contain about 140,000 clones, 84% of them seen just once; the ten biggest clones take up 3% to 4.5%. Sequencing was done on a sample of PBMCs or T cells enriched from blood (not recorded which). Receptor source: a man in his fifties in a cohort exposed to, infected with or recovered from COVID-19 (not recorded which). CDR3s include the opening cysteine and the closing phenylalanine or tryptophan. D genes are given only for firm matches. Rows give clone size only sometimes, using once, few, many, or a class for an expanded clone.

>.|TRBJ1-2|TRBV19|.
CASREEGEYGYTF
TGTGCCAGTAGGGAGGAGGGAGAATATGGCTACACCTTC
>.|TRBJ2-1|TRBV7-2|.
CASSLVGGPGNEQFF
TGTGCCAGCAGCTTAGTGGGGGGGCCCGGTAATGAGCAGTTCTTC
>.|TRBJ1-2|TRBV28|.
CASRGRYGYTF
TGTGCCAGTAGGGGCCGCTATGGCTACACCTTC
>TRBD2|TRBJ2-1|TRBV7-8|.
CASSRLGLAANEQFF
TGTGCCAGCAGCCGCCTCGGACTAGCGGCTAATGAGCAGTTCTTC
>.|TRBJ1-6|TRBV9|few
CASSVGAKNSPLHF
TGTGCCAGCAGCGTAGGGGCAAAAAATTCACCCCTCCACTTT
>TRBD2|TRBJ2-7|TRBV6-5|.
CASSLLAGVYEQYF
TGTGCCAGCAGTCTACTAGCGGGAGTATACGAGCAGTACTTC
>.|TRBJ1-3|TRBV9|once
CASSPEVGSISGNTIYF
TGTGCCAGCAGCCCAGAGGTTGGGAGCATCTCTGGAAACACCATATATTTT
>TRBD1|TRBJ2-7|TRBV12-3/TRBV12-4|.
CASRPGTAYEQYF
TGTGCCAGCAGACCAGGGACAGCCTACGAGCAGTACTTC
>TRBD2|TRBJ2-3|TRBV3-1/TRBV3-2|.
CASSRLNGRGTDTQYF
TGTGCCAGCAGCCGCCTAAACGGGCGGGGGACAGATACGCAGTATTTT
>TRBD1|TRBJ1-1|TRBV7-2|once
CASRLDRGVWTEAFF
TGTGCCAGCAGACTCGACAGGGGTGTATGGACTGAAGCTTTCTTT
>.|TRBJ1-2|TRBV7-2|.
CASSPREVGYGYTF
TGTGCCAGCAGCCCCCGGGAAGTGGGCTATGGCTACACCTTC
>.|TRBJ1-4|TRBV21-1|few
CASSKGPGINEKLFF
TGTGCCAGCAGCAAAGGTCCAGGGATTAATGAAAAACTGTTTTTT
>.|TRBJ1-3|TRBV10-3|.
CAISEHDPGSGNTIYF
TGTGCCATCAGTGAACATGACCCAGGCTCTGGAAACACCATATATTTT
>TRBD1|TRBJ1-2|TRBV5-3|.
CARSTGQGANGYTF
TGTGCCAGAAGCACCGGACAGGGGGCTAATGGCTACACCTTC
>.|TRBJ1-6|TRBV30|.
CAGGALGPSLGGLHF
TGTGCCGGAGGCGCTTTGGGGCCTTCCTTGGGGGGCCTCCACTTT
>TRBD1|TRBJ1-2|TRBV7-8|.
CASSLGDRVSGGYTF
TGTGCCAGCAGCTTAGGGGACAGGGTGTCGGGGGGCTACACCTTC